This passage covers 5 T cell receptor beta chains from one sample sequenced in a study of cytomegalovirus exposure and HLA in healthy donors. Amplification used 60 Vbeta primers and 13 Jbeta primers. Clones were sequenced by immunoSEQ multiplex PCR, and TCRdb holds only the in-frame ones, with some missing. In the table there are 100,000 or so clones, over 75% of which are singletons. The sequencing sample was made of PBMCs. These receptors were obtained from a man aged 30 to 45 in good health and CMV-seropositive.

The chain recombines TRBV7-2 with TRBJ2-3, with a possible D match to TRBD2 (6 bases). The germline V and J ends were trimmed by 6 bases and 5 bases, with 15 bases remaining between them. The length of the CDR3 is 14 residues. Germline CDR1 is SGHTA and CDR2 is FQGNSA. The CDR3 bases are TGTGCCAGCAGTCCCCGGAGGGCGGGAGATACGCAGTATTTT. Its translation is CASSPRRAGDTQYF. Complete variable domain (other parts from reference TRBV7-2 and TRBJ2-3): GAGVSQSPSNKVTEKGKDVELRCDPISGHTALYWYRQSLGQGLEFLIYFQGNSAPDKSGLPSDRFSAERTGGSVSTLTIQRTQQEDSAVYLCASSPRRAGDTQYFGPGTRLTVL.

The V gene is TRBV2, the J gene TRBJ2-5; D uncertain. Trimming shortened V by 5 bases and J by 2 bases, and 9 bases separated the two germline ends. Germline values: CDR1 SNHLY, CDR2 FYNNEI. The CDR3 has 13 residues. The CDR3 sequence is CASSPPLQETQYF. The DNA for the CDR3 is TGTGCCAGCAGTCCCCCCCTTCAAGAGACCCAGTACTTC.

This chain uses TRBV9 with TRBJ2-1; maybe TRBD2 (5 bases). Trimming removed 4 bases at V and 12 bases at J, with 23 bases between. The CDR3 totals 15 residues. The germline V gene has CDR1 SGDLS and CDR2 YYNGEE. The CDR3 sequence is CASSQEGRVASGQFF. The CDR3 nucleotides are TGTGCCAGCAGCCAAGAAGGGCGGGTGGCCTCGGGGCAGTTCTTC.

A single count supports this clone. V and J are TRBV27 and TRBJ2-1, with 8 nucleotides matching TRBD2. The length of the CDR3 is 14 residues. The V and J ends lost 8 bases and 6 bases, in that order; junction bases with no gene match: 9. Germline V CDR1 and CDR2: MNHEY, SMNVEV (reference sequence). The CDR3 nucleotides are TGTGCCAGCTTCCCTCGCGGGAGGCGCAATGAGCAGTTCTTC. Translating it yields CASFPRGRRNEQFF.

The chain employs TRBV11-2 and TRBJ2-7; the match to TRBD2 covers 16 bases. CDR3 length: 17 amino acids. V lost 2 bases, J lost 6 bases, and 7 bases stayed unmatched. CDR1 is SGHAT and CDR2 is FQNNGV in the germline V gene. CDR3: CASSLLGTSGRAGEQYF. The CDR3 DNA reads as TGTGCCAGCAGCTTACTTGGGACTAGCGGGAGGGCAGGCGAGCAGTACTTC.